The next 14 T cell receptor beta chains were all read from a single sample in a study of blood T cells in healthy people across ages. Combining a sample-barcoded 5' primer with a J-beta primer mix, a second PCR ran for roughly 6 to 12 cycles. Each CDR3 protein is one row after TCRdb ran MiXCR on the 5' RACE reads. This table has more than 900,000 distinct CDR3 sequences, 25% appearing once. This sample was shared with a second study, whose subject was T cells of mothers and their children.

The sample consisted of blood. Receptor source: a girl aged 2-10 years in good health.

Only a few counts were recorded for this clonotype. The rearrangement links TRBV7-6 to TRBJ2-4, with 9 bases that match TRBD2. With 5 bases clipped from V and 8 bases from J, the junction kept 7 bases outside the gene matches. The CDR3 runs 14 residues. Looked up from germline, CDR1 is SGHVS and CDR2 is FNYEAQ. CDR3 residues: CASSPGTSSYIQYF. CDR3 bases: TGTGCCAGCAGCCCAGGGACTAGCAGCTACATTCAGTACTTC.

This clonotype was detected only a few times. The chain employs TRBV5-1 and TRBJ2-5; D is ambiguous. Trimming took 4 bases from V and 11 from J, leaving 21 bases between them. The CDR3 spans 14 residues. The germline V gene has CDR1 SGHRS and CDR2 YFSETQ. The CDR3 loop is CASSPGRLDLEQYF. The CDR3 bases are TGCGCCAGCAGCCCAGGACGTCTGGATTTGGAGCAGTACTTC.

The chain has TRBV7-2 and TRBJ2-1; possibly TRBD2 for D (7 bases). The V end was cut by 3 bases, the J end by 9 bases, with 21 bases between. The CDR3 runs 16 residues. CDR1 is SGHTA and CDR2 is FQGNSA in the germline V gene. Written as DNA, the CDR3 is TGTGCCAGCAGCTTCCCCGGCGGGGGCCCCCAGGGTGAGCAGTTCTTC. Encoded protein: CASSFPGGGPQGEQFF.

This clonotype was found a few times. V gene TRBV20-1 combines with J gene TRBJ2-2, with D possibly matching TRBD1 (5 bases). The CDR3 is 14 amino acids. The V end lost 6 bases, the J end lost 5 bases, and 16 bases lay between the germline ends. Germline V lookup: CDR1 DFQATT, CDR2 SNEGSKA (reference sequence). CDR3 loop: CSAQSIDSTGELFF. In DNA form, the CDR3 reads TGCAGTGCCCAATCGATCGACAGTACCGGGGAGCTGTTTTTT.

This clonotype is a singleton in its sample. This rearrangement joins TRBV4-1 to TRBJ2-5; D might be TRBD2 (5 bases). V lost 4 bases and J lost 5, with 14 bases in between. The germline CDR1 and CDR2 sequences are MGHRA and YSYEKL. This CDR3 has 14 residues. This CDR3 is CASSPGFPQETQYF. As DNA, the CDR3 is TGCGCCAGCAGCCCGGGGTTCCCTCAGGAGACCCAGTACTTC.

The V call is TRBV18, the J call TRBJ1-6, with D uncertain. The CDR3 runs 14 residues. From germline, CDR1 is KGHSH and CDR2 LQKENI. V lost 4 bases, J lost 5 bases, and 9 bases lay in between. The CDR3 bases are TGTGCCAGCTCACTACCATATGATAATTCACCCCTCCACTTT. It translates to CASSLPYDNSPLHF.

The chain recombines TRBV4-1 with TRBJ2-1; D is unresolved. The CDR3 totals 13 residues. CDR1 is MGHRA and CDR2 is YSYEKL in the germline V gene. V was clipped by 4 bases and J by 7 bases, with 11 bases between them. CDR3 region: CASSLQNGNEQFF. DNA of the CDR3: TGCGCCAGCAGCCTTCAAAACGGTAATGAGCAGTTCTTC.

The chain employs TRBV7-2 and TRBJ2-3; D is unresolved. Germline V lookup: CDR1 SGHTA, CDR2 FQGNSA. V shed 2 bases and J shed 0 bases, with 12 bases lying between them. The CDR3 consists of 16 residues. The CDR3 spells CASSLSPASSTDTQYF. The CDR3 DNA reads as TGTGCCAGCAGCTTAAGCCCAGCCAGTAGCACAGATACGCAGTATTTT.

The gene calls are TRBV10-2 and TRBJ2-1; D assignment may be TRBD1 or TRBD2 (7 bases each). Germline assignment: CDR1 WSHSY and CDR2 SAAADI. V was cut by 4 bases and J by 2 bases, with 15 bases left in between. The CDR3 loop spans 16 amino acids. The DNA of the CDR3 is TGCGCCAGCAGTGGGGAGGGGGCTTTCACCTACAATGAGCAGTTCTTC. Residues: CASSGEGAFTYNEQFF.

This clonotype has only a few counts. This rearrangement joins TRBV27 to TRBJ2-5; 10 positions agree with TRBD1. The last part of the DNA fits TRBJ2-1 better; the J call may be wrong. Germline CDR1 MNHEY, CDR2 SMNVEV (reference sequence). The CDR3 runs to 15 residues. CDR3 loop: CASSTGTGERGEQFF. The CDR3 nucleotides read TGTGCCAGCAGTACCGGGACAGGGGAGAGGGGCGAGCAGTTCTTC.

The CDR3 region is CASSFGTGQPQHF. CDR3 sequence (DNA): TGTGCCAGCAGCTTTGGTACGGGTCAGCCCCAGCATTTT. The V call is TRBV7-9, the J call TRBJ1-5; D is undetermined. The length of the CDR3 is 13 residues. Trimming stripped 3 bases from V and 6 bases from J, with 9 bases between. CDR1 SEHNR and CDR2 FQNEAQ come from the germline V gene (reference sequence).

This clonotype was seen a single time. The chain is built from TRBV12-3 or TRBV12-4 and TRBJ2-5; no clear D. Trimming took off 3 bases at V and 2 bases at J, with 7 bases between the two ends. The CDR3 spans 13 residues. DNA for the CDR3: TGTGCCAGCAGTTTTGACGATCAAGAGACCCAGTACTTC. It yields the protein CASSFDDQETQYF.

This clonotype was seen a handful of times. It may be a read error: a sequence one base away is much more abundant. The V and J genes are TRBV7-9 and TRBJ2-7; D not certain. Germline V gene lookup returns CDR1 SEHNR and CDR2 FQNEAQ (reference sequence). With 5 bases removed from V and 7 bases from J, the gap between germline ends came to 12 bases. The CDR3 covers 12 residues. CDR3 in amino acids: CASSGNPGEQYF. The CDR3 DNA reads as TGTGCCAGCAGCGGGAACCCGGGTGAGCAGTACTTC.

Only a few counts were recorded for this clonotype. CDR3 protein: CASSFQLAGDHEQFF. In DNA, the CDR3 is TGTGCCAGCAGTTTCCAACTAGCGGGAGACCATGAGCAGTTCTTC. V gene TRBV12-3 or TRBV12-4 combines with J gene TRBJ2-1, with TRBD2 identical over 11 bases. This CDR3 has 15 amino acids. V gave up 3 bases and J gave up 8 bases; unmatched junction bases: 6.